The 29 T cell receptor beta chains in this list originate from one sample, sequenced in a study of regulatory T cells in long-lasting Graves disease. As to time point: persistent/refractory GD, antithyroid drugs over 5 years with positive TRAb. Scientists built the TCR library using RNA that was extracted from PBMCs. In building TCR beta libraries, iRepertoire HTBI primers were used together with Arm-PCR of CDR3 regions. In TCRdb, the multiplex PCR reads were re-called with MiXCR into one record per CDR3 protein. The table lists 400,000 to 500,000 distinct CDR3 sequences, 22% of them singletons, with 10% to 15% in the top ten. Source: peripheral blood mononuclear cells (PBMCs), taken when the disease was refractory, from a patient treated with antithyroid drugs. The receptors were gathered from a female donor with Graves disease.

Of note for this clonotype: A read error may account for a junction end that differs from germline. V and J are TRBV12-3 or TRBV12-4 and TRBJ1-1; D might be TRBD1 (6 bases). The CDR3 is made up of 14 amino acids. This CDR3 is CASSLSRGNTGAFF. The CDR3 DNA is TGTGCCAGCAGTTTATCCAGGGGTAACACTGGAGCTTTCTTT.

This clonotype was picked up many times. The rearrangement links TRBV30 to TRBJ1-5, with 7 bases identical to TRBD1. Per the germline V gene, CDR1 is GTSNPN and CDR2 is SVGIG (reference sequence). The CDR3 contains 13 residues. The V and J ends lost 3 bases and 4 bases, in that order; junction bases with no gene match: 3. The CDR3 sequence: CAWSEDRNQPQHF. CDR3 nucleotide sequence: TGTGCCTGGAGCGAGGACAGGAATCAGCCCCAGCATTTT.

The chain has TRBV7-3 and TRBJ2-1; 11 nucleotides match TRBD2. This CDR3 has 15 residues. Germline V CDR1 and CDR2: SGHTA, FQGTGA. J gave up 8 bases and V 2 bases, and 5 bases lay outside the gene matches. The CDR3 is CASSLGSGREYEQFF. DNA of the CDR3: TGTGCCAGCAGCTTAGGTAGCGGGAGGGAATATGAGCAGTTCTTC.

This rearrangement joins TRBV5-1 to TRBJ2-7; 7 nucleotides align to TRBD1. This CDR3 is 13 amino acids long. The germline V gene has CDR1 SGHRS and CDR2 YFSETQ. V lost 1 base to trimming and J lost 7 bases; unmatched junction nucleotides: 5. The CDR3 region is CASSLRTGMEQYF. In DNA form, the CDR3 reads TGCGCCAGCAGCTTGAGGACAGGCATGGAGCAGTACTTC.

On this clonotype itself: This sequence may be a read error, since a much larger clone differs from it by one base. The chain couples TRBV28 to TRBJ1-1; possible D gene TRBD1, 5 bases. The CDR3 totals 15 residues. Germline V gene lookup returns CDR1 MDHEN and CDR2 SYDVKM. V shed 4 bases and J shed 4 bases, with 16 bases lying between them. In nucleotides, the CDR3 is TGTGCCAGCAGTTCATATGGGGGGGGGGGCACTGAAGCTTTCTTT. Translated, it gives CASSSYGGGGTEAFF.

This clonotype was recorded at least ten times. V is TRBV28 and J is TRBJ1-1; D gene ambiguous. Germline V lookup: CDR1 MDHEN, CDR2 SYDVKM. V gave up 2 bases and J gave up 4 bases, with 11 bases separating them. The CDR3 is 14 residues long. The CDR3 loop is CASSLGVGVTEAFF. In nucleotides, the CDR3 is TGTGCCAGCAGTTTAGGTGTCGGGGTCACTGAAGCTTTCTTT.

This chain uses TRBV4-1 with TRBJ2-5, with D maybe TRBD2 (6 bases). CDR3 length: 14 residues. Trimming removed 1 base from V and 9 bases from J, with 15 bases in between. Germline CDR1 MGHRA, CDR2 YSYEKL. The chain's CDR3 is CASSQGGAREAQYF. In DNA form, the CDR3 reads TGCGCCAGCAGCCAAGGAGGAGCCAGGGAGGCCCAGTACTTC.

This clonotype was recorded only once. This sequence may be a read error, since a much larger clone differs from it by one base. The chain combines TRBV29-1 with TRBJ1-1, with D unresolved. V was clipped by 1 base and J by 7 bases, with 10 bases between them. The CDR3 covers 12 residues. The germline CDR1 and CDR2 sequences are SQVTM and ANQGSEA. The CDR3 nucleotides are TGCAGCGTTGAAGTTGGAGAGGGTGAAGCTTTCTTT. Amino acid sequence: CSVEVGEGEAFF.

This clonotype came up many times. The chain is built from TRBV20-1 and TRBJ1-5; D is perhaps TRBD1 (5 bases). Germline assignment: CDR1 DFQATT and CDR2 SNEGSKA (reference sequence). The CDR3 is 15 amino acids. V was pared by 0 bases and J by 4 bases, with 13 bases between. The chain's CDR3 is CSARDSGGGNQPQHF. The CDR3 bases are TGCAGTGCTAGAGATTCGGGGGGTGGTAATCAGCCCCAGCATTTT.

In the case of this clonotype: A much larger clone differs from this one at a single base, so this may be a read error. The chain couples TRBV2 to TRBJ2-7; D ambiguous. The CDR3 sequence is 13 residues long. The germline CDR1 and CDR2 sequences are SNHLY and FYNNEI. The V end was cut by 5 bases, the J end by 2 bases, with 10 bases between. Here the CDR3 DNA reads TGTGCCAGCAGTTATCGAGCAGCCTACGAGCAGTACTTC. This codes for CASSYRAAYEQYF.

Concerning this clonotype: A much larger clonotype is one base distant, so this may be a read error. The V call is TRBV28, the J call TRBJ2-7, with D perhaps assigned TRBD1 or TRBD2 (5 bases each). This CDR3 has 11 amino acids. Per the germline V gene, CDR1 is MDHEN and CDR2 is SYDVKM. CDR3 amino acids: CASSPRDEEYF. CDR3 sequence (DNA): TGTGCCAGCAGCCCCCGGGACGAGGAGTACTTC.

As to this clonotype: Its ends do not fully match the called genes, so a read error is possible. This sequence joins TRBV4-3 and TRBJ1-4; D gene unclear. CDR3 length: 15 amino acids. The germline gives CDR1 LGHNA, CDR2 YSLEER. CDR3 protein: CVSSQGIPINEKLFF. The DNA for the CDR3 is TGCGTCAGCAGCCAAGGCATTCCGATTAATGAAAAACTGTTTTTT.

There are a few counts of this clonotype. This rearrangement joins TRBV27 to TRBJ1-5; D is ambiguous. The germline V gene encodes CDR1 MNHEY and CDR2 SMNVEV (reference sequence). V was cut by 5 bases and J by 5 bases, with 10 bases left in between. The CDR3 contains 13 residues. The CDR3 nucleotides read TGTGCCAGCAGTCTCGCACAACATCAGCCCCAGCATTTT. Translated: CASSLAQHQPQHF.

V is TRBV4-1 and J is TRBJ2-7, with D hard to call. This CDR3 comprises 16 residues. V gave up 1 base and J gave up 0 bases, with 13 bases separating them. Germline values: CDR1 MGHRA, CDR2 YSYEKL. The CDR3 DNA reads TGCGCCAGCAGCCAAGGCTCGCAGGCGAGCTCCTACGAGCAGTACTTC. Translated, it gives CASSQGSQASSYEQYF.

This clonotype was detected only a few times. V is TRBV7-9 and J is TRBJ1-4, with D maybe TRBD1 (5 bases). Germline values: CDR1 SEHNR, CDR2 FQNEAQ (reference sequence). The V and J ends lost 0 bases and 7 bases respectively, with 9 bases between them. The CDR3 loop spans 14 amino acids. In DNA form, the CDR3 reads TGTGCCAGCAGCTTAGCAGGGGCCGGTGAAAAACTGTTTTTT. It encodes CASSLAGAGEKLFF.

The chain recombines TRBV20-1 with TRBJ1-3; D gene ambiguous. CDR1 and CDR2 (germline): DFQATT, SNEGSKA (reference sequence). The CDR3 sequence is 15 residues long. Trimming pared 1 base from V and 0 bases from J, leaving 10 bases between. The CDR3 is CSARVNFFSGNTIYF. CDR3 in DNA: TGCAGTGCTAGAGTTAACTTTTTCTCTGGAAACACCATATATTTT.

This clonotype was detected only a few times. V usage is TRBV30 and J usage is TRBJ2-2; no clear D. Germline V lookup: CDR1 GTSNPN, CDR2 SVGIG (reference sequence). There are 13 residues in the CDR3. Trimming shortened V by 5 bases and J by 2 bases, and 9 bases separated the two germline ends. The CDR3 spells CAWGFDNTGELFF. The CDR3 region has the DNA TGTGCCTGGGGGTTTGACAACACCGGGGAGCTGTTTTTT.

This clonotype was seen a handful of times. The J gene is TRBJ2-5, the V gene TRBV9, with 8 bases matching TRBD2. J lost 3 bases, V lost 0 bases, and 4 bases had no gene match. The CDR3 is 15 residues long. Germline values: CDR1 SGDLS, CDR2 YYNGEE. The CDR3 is CASSVAGGQEETQYF. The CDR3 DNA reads TGTGCCAGCAGCGTAGCGGGGGGGCAGGAAGAGACCCAGTACTTC.

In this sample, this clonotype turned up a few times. This CDR3 is CSVAAGGAGETQYF. The CDR3 bases are TGCAGCGTTGCAGCGGGAGGGGCCGGGGAGACCCAGTACTTC. The chain combines TRBV29-1 with TRBJ2-5; 10 nucleotides agree with TRBD2. CDR1 and CDR2 (germline): SQVTM, ANQGSEA. There are 14 residues in the CDR3. The J segment lost 5 bases and the V segment lost 4 bases, leaving 7 bases of the junction unmatched.

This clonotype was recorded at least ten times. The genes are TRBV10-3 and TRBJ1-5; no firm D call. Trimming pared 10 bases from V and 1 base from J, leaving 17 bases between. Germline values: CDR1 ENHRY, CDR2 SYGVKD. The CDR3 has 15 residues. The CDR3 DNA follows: TGTGCCACCCGCCCCTCATCGGGGAGCAATCAGCCCCAGCATTTT. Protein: CATRPSSGSNQPQHF.

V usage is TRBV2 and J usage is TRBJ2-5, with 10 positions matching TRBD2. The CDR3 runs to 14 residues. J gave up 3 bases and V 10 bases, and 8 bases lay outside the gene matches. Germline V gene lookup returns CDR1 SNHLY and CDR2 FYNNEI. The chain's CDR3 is CATQPGLAEETQYF. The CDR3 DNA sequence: TGTGCCACCCAGCCAGGACTAGCGGAAGAGACCCAGTACTTC.

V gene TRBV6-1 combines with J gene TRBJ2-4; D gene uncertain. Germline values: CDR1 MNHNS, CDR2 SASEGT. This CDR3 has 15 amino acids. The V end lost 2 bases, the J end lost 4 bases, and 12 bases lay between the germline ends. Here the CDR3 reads CASSETLGTKNIQYF. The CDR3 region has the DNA TGTGCCAGCAGTGAAACGTTGGGTACAAAAAACATTCAGTACTTC.

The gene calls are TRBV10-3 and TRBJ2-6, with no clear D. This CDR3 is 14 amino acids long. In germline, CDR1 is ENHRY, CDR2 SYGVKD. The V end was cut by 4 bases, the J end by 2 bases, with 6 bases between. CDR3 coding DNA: TGTGCCATCAGTGTGGGAACTGGGGCCAACGTCCTGACTTTC. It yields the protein CAISVGTGANVLTF.

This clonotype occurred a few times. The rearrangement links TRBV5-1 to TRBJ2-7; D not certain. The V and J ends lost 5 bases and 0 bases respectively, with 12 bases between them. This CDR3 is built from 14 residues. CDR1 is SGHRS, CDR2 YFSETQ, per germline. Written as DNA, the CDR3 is TGCGCCAGCAGAGGCCAGGCAAGCTCCTACGAGCAGTACTTC. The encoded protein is CASRGQASSYEQYF.

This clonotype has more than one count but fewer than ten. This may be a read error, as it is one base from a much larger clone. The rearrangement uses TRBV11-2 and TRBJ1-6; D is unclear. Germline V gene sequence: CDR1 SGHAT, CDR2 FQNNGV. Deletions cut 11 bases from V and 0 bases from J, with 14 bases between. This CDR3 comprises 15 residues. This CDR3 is CACKIMSSYNSPLHF. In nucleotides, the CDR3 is TGTGCCTGCAAGATAATGAGCTCCTATAATTCACCCCTCCACTTT. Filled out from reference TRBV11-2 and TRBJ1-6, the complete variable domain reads EAGVAQSPRYKIIEKRQSVAFWCNPISGHATLYWYQQILGQGPKLLIQFQNNGVVDDSQLPKDRFSAERLKGVDSTLKIQPAKLEDSAVYLCACKIMSSYNSPLHFGNGTRLTVT.

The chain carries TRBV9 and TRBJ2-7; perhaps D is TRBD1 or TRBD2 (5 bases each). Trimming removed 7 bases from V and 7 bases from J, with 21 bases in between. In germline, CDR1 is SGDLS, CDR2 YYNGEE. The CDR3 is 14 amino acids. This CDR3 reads CASGHGRGSGEQYF. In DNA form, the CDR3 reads TGTGCCAGCGGCCACGGTAGGGGATCGGGAGAGCAGTACTTC.

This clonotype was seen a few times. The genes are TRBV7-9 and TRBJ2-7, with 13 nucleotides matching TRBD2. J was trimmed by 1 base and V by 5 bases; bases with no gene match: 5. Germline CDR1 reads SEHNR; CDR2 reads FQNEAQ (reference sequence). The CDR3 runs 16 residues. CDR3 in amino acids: CASSQGTSGVSYEQYF. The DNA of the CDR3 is TGTGCCAGCAGCCAAGGGACTAGCGGGGTATCCTACGAGCAGTACTTC.

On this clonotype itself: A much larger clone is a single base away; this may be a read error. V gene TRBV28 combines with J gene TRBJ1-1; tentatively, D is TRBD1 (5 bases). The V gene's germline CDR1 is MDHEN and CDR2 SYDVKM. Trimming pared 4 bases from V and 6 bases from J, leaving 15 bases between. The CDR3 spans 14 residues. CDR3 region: CASSSPQGASEAFF. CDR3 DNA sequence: TGTGCCAGCAGTTCTCCTCAGGGAGCCTCTGAAGCTTTCTTT.

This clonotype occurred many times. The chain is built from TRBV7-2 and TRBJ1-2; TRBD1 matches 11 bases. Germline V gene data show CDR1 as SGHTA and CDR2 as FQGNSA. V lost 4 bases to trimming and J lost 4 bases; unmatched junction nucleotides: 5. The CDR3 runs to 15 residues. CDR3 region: CASSYPGQGVYGYTF. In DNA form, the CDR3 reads TGTGCCAGCAGCTACCCGGGACAGGGGGTCTATGGCTACACCTTC.